The rows below give T cell receptor beta chains drawn from one sample of a study of cytomegalovirus exposure and HLA in healthy donors. Sequenced by immunoSEQ multiplex PCR; TCRdb stores in-frame clones only, minus some. The sample consists of about 110,000 clones, 78% of them appearing once. The sample taken for sequencing was PBMCs. The receptors derive from a male donor in good health and CMV-seronegative. Each CDR3 is given without its conserved first and last residue. Each record gives: J gene, V gene, CDR3 protein.

j_gene: TRBJ2-1
v_gene: TRBV5-1
CDR3aa: ASSLAGEMTYNEQF

j_gene: TRBJ2-5
v_gene: TRBV6-4
CDR3aa: ASSDLGQEKETQY

j_gene: TRBJ2-6
v_gene: TRBV12-5
CDR3aa: ASGLERTGGISGANVLT

j_gene: TRBJ2-1
v_gene: TRBV19
CDR3aa: ASSSRASGRNEQF

j_gene: TRBJ2-3
v_gene: TRBV29-1
CDR3aa: SVLAGSTDTQY

j_gene: TRBJ2-2
v_gene: TRBV9
CDR3aa: ASSVVRLAGNSGELF

j_gene: TRBJ2-3
v_gene: TRBV5-4
CDR3aa: ASRAGAASTDTQY

j_gene: TRBJ2-3
v_gene: TRBV7-2
CDR3aa: ASSLARPSGSSPLYTQY

j_gene: TRBJ1-5
v_gene: TRBV27
CDR3aa: ASARDSHQPQH

j_gene: TRBJ2-1
v_gene: TRBV15
CDR3aa: ATSPFVGDEQF

j_gene: TRBJ2-3
v_gene: TRBV10-1
CDR3aa: ASSESPGITDTQY

j_gene: .
v_gene: TRBV2
CDR3aa: ASSQRTGPEQY

j_gene: TRBJ2-7
v_gene: TRBV19
CDR3aa: AGWKGYRHEQY

j_gene: TRBJ2-7
v_gene: TRBV15
CDR3aa: ATSRGESYSYEQY

j_gene: TRBJ2-7
v_gene: TRBV6-6
CDR3aa: ASSGRGSYEQY

j_gene: TRBJ2-7
v_gene: TRBV9
CDR3aa: ASSLTGYEQY

j_gene: TRBJ1-3
v_gene: TRBV27
CDR3aa: ASSNLGPGNTIY

j_gene: TRBJ1-5
v_gene: TRBV4-2
CDR3aa: ASSQDSWDSNQPQH

j_gene: TRBJ2-7
v_gene: TRBV11-1
CDR3aa: ASRLAAGHAYEQY

j_gene: TRBJ2-1
v_gene: TRBV20-1
CDR3aa: SAPGGEQF